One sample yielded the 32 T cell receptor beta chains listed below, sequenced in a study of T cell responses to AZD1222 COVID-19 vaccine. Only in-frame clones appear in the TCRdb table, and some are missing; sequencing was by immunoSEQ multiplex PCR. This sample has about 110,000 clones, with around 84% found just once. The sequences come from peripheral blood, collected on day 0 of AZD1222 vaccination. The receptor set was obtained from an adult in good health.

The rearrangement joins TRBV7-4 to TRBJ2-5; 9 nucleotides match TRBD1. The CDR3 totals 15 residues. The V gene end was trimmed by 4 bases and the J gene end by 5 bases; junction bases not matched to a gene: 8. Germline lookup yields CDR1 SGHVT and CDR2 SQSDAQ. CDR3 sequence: CASSSRTGAGETQYF. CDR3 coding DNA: TGTGCCAGCAGCTCTCGGACAGGGGCAGGCGAGACCCAGTACTTC.

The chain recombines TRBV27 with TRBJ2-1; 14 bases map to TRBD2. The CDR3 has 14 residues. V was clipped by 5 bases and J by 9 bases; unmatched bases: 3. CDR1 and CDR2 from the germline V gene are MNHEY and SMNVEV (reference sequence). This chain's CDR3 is CASSRTSGGIEQFF. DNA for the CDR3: TGTGCCAGCAGTCGGACTAGCGGGGGGATTGAGCAGTTCTTC.

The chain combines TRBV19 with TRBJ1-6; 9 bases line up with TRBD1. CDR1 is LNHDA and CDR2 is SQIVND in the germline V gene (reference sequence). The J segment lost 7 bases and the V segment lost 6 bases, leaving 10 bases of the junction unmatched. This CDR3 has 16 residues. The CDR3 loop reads CASSPRGQGGNSPLHF. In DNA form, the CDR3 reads TGTGCCAGTAGCCCTAGGGGACAGGGAGGAAATTCACCCCTCCACTTT. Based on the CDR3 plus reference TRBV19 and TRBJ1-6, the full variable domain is DGGITQSPKYLFRKEGQNVTLSCEQNLNHDAMYWYRQDPGQGLRLIYYSQIVNDFQKGDIAEGYSVSREKKESFPLTVTSAQKNPTAFYLCASSPRGQGGNSPLHFGNGTRLTVT.

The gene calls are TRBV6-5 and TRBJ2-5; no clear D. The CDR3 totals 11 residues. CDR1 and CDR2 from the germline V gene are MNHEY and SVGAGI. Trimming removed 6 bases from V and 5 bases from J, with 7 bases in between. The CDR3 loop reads CASRGSETQYF. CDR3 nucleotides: TGTGCCAGCAGGGGATCGGAGACCCAGTACTTC.

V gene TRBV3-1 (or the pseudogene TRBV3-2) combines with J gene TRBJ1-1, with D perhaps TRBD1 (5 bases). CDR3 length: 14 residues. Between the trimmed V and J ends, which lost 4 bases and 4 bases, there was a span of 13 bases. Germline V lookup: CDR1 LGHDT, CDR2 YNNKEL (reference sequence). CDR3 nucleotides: TGTGCCAGCAGCCCAGTGGGGGGGGGCACTGAAGCTTTCTTT. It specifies CASSPVGGGTEAFF.

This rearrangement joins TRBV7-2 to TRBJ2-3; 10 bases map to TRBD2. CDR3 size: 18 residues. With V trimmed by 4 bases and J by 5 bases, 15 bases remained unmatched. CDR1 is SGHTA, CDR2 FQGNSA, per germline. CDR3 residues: CASSSPVVQRGGGDTQYF. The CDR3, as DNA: TGTGCCAGCAGCTCGCCCGTGGTCCAGCGGGGGGGAGGAGATACGCAGTATTTT.

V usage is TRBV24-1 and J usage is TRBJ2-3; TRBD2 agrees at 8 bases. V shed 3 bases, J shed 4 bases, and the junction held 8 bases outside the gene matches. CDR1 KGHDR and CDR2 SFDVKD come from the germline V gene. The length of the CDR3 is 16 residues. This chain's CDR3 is CATSDPSGGRPDTQYF. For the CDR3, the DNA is TGTGCCACCAGTGATCCGAGCGGGGGTCGTCCAGATACGCAGTATTTT.

CDR3 protein: CASSSGQGWTQPQHF. CDR3 bases: TGTGCCAGCAGTTCTGGCCAGGGGTGGACTCAGCCCCAGCATTTT. The chain employs TRBV6-5 and TRBJ1-5, with a possible D match to TRBD1 (6 bases). The V end was cut by 4 bases, the J end by 6 bases, with 16 bases between. CDR1 and CDR2 (germline): MNHEY, SVGAGI. The CDR3 is made up of 15 amino acids.

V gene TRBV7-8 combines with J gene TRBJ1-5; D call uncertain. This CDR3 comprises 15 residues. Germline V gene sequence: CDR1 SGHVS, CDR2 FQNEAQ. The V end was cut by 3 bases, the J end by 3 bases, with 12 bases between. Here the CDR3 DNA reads TGTGCCAGCAGCTTGTATGGTCAGATCAATCAGCCCCAGCATTTT. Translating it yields CASSLYGQINQPQHF.

This chain's CDR3 is CASTRPGAGNTIYF. The CDR3 DNA sequence: TGTGCCAGCACTCGGCCAGGGGCAGGGAACACCATATATTTT. The chain is built from TRBV11-2 and TRBJ1-3; perhaps TRBD1 as D (6 bases). Germline V gene data show CDR1 as SGHAT and CDR2 as FQNNGV. The CDR3 has 14 residues. Trimming left V 7 bases short and J 7 bases short, with 17 bases between.

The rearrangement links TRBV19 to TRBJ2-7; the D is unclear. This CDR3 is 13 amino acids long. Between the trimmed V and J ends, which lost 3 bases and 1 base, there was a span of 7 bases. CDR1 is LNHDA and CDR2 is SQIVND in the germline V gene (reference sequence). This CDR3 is CASSMGRSYEQYF. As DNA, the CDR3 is TGTGCCAGTAGTATGGGCAGATCCTACGAGCAGTACTTC.

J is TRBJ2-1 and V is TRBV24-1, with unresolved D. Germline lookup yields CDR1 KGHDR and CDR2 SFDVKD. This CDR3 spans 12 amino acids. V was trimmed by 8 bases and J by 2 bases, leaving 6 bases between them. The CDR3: CATIRPYNEQFF. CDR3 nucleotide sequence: TGTGCCACCATCCGGCCCTACAATGAGCAGTTCTTC.

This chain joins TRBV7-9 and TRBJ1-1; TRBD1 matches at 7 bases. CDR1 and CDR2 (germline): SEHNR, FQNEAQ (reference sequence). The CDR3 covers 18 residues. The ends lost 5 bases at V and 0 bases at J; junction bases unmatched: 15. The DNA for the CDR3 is TGTGCCAGCAGCCCCACGCAGGGGGGCCGGGGGATGAACACTGAAGCTTTCTTT. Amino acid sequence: CASSPTQGGRGMNTEAFF. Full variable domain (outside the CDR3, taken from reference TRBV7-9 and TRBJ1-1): DTGVSQNPRHKITKRGQNVTFRCDPISEHNRLYWYRQTLGQGPEFLTYFQNEAQLEKSRLLSDRFSAERPKGSFSTLEIQRTEQGDSAMYLCASSPTQGGRGMNTEAFFGQGTRLTVV.

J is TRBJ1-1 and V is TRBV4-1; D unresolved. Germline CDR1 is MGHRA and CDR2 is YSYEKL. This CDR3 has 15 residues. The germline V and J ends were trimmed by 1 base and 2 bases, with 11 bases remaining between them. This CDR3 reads CASSQGRHPNTEAFF. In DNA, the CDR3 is TGCGCCAGCAGCCAAGGGCGGCACCCAAACACTGAAGCTTTCTTT.

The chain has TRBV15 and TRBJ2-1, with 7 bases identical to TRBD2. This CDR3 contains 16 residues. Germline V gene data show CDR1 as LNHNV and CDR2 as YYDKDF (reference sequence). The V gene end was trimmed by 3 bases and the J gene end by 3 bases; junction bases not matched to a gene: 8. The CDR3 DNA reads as TGTGCCACCAGCAGTTCTATTTTAGCGGGCTACAATGAGCAGTTCTTC. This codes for CATSSSILAGYNEQFF.

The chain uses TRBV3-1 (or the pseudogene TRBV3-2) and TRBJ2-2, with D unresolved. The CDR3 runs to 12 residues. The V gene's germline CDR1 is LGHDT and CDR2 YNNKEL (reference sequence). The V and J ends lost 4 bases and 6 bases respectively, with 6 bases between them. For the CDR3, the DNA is TGTGCCAGCAGCCTCTCATCCGGGGAGCTGTTTTTT. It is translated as CASSLSSGELFF.

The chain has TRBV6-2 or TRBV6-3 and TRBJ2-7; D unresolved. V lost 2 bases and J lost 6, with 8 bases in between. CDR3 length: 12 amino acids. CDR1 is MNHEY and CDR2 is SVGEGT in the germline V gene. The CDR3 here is CASSYARTEQYF. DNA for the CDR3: TGTGCCAGCAGTTACGCTAGAACCGAGCAGTACTTC.

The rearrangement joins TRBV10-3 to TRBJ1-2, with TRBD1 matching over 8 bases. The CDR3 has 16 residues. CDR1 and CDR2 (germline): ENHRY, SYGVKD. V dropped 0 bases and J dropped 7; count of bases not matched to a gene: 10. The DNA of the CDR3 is TGTGCCATCAGTGAGTCCTCAGCAGGGACAGGCGGTGGCTACACCTTC. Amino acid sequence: CAISESSAGTGGGYTF.

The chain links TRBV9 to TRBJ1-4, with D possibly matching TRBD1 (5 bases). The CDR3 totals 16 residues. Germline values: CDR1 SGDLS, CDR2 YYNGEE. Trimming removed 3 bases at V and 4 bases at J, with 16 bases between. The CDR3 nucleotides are TGTGCCAGCAGCGGATCACCGGGACTGATTAATGAAAAACTGTTTTTT. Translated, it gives CASSGSPGLINEKLFF.

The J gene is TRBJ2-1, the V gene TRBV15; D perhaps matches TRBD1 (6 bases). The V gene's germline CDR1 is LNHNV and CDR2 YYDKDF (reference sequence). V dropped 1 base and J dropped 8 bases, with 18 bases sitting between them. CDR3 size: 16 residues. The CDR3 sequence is CATSRARRGFLHEQFF. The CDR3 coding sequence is TGTGCCACCAGCAGAGCCCGCAGGGGATTTTTACATGAGCAGTTCTTC. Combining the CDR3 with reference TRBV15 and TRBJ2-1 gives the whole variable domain DAMVIQNPRYQVTQFGKPVTLSCSQTLNHNVMYWYQQKSSQAPKLLFHYYDKDFNNEADTPDNFQSRRPNTSFCFLDIRSPGLGDTAMYLCATSRARRGFLHEQFFGPGTRLTVL.

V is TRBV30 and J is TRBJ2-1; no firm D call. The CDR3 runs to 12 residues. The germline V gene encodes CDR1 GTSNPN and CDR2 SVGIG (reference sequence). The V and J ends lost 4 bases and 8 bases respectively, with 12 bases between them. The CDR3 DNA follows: TGTGCCTGGACTCGCAGTTTCCATGAGCAGTTCTTC. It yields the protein CAWTRSFHEQFF. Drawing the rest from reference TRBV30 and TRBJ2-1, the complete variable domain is SQTIHQWPATLVQPVGSPLSLECTVEGTSNPNLYWYRQAAGRGLQLLFYSVGIGQISSEVPQNLSASRPQDRQFILSSKKLLLSDSGFYLCAWTRSFHEQFFGPGTRLTVL.

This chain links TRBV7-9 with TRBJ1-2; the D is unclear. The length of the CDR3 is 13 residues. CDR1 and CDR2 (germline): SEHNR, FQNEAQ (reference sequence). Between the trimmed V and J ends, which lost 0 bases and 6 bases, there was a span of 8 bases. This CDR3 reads CASSLALADGYTF. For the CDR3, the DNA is TGTGCCAGCAGCTTAGCGCTAGCCGATGGCTACACCTTC.

The CDR3 DNA reads as TGTGCCAGCAGAGGGGGGCGCGAGCAGTACTTC. It codes for CASRGGREQYF. The gene calls are TRBV6-1 and TRBJ2-7; TRBD1 or TRBD2 may be the D gene (6 bases each). Germline V gene lookup returns CDR1 MNHNS and CDR2 SASEGT. V lost 6 bases and J 6 bases, leaving 9 bases between the germline ends. CDR3 length equals 11 residues.

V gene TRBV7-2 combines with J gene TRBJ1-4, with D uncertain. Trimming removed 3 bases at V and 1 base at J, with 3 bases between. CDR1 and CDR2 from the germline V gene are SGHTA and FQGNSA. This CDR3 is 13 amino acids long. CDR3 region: CASSLRTNEKLFF. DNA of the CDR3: TGTGCCAGCAGCTTGCGAACTAATGAAAAACTGTTTTTT.

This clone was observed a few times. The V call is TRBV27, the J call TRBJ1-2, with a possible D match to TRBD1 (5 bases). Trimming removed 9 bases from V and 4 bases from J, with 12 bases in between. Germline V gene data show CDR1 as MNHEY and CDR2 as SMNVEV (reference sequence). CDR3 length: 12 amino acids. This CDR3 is CASFSQGYGYTF. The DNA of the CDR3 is TGTGCCAGTTTCTCGCAGGGCTATGGCTACACCTTC.

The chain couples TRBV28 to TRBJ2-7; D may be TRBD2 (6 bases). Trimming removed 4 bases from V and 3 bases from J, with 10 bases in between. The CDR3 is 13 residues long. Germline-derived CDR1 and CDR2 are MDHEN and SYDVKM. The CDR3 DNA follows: TGTGCCAGCAGTTCCGGCGGGATCTACGAGCAGTACTTC. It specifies CASSSGGIYEQYF.

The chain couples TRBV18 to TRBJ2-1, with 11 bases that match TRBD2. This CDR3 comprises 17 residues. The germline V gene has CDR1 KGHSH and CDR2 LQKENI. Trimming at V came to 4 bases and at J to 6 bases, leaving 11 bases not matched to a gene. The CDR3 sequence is CASSQISSGGLVNEQFF. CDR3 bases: TGTGCCAGCTCACAAATTTCTAGCGGGGGGCTGGTCAATGAGCAGTTCTTC.

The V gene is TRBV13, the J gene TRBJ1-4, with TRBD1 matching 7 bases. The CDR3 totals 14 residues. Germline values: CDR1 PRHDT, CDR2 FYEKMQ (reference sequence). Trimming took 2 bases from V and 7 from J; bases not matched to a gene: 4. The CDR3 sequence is CASSLQGVSEKLFF. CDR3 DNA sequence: TGTGCCAGCAGCTTACAGGGGGTGAGTGAAAAACTGTTTTTT. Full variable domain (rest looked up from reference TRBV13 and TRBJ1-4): AAGVIQSPRHLIKEKRETATLKCYPIPRHDTVYWYQQGPGQDPQFLISFYEKMQSDKGSIPDRFSAQQFSDYHSELNMSSLELGDSALYFCASSLQGVSEKLFFGSGTQLSVL.

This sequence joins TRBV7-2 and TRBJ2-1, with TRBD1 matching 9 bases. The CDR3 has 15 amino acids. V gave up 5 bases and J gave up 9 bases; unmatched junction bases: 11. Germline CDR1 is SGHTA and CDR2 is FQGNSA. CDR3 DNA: TGTGCCAGCAGCATTACAGGGGGCTCGTATAGTGAGCAGTTCTTC. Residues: CASSITGGSYSEQFF.

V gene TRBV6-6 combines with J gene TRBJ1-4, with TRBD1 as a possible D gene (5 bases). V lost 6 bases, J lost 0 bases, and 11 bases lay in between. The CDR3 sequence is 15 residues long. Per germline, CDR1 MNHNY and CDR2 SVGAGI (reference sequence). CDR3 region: CASSIRQSTNEKLFF. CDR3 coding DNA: TGTGCCAGCAGCATCAGACAGTCAACTAATGAAAAACTGTTTTTT.

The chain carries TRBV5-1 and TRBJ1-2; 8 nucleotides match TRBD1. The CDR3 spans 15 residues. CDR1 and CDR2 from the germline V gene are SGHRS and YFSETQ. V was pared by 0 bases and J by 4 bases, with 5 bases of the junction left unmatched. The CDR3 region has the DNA TGCGCCAGCAGCTTGGATACAGGGGGACTCTATGGCTACACCTTC. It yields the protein CASSLDTGGLYGYTF. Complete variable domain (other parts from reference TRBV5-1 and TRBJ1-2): KAGVTQTPRYLIKTRGQQVTLSCSPISGHRSVSWYQQTPGQGLQFLFEYFSETQRNKGNFPGRFSGRQFSNSRSEMNVSTLELGDSALYLCASSLDTGGLYGYTFGSGTRLTVV.

The CDR3 nucleotides are TGTGCCAGCTCGGACCGGACAGGGGAGACTGAAGCTTTCTTT. Translating it yields CASSDRTGETEAFF. The chain recombines TRBV18 with TRBJ1-1; TRBD1 matches 9 bases. V shed 6 bases, J shed 5 bases, and the junction held 7 bases outside the gene matches. Looked up from germline, CDR1 is KGHSH and CDR2 is LQKENI. The CDR3 covers 14 residues.